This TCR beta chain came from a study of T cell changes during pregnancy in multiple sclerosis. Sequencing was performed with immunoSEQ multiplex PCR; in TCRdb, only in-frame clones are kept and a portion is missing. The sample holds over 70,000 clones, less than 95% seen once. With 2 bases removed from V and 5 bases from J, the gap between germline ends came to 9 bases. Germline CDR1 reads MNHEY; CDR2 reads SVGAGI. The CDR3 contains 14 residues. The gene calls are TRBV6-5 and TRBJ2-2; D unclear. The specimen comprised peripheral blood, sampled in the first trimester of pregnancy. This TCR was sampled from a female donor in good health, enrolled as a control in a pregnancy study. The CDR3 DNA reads TGTGCCAGCAGTTACGAGATCGATACCGGGGAGCTGTTTTTT. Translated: CASSYEIDTGELFF.